Listed here are 32 T cell receptor beta chains from one sample, sequenced in a study of beta chain features in type 1 diabetes. Study-level results: Patients with Type 1 diabetes showed moderately but significantly shorter TCRB CDR3s in all four CD4+ subsets.

TCRB transcripts that were expressed got sequenced, as all of the isolated RNA had been reverse transcribed. Assay used: immunoSEQ multiplex PCR; TCRdb lists only in-frame clones, some missing. The data hold tens of thousands of clones, with about 61% observed a single time. The antigens for these receptors are not known. Sequenced: Tregs from blood. These receptors were collected from a woman between 25 and 40 years old with type 1 diabetes.

The chain joins TRBV7-9 to TRBJ1-1; D ambiguous. The CDR3 spans 13 residues. Germline CDR1 is SEHNR and CDR2 is FQNEAQ (reference sequence). V was shortened by 1 base and J by 5 bases, with 8 bases between the two germline ends. This chain's CDR3 is CASSLVSGTEAFF. DNA for the CDR3: TGTGCCAGCAGCTTAGTCAGCGGGACTGAAGCTTTCTTT. Full variable domain (remainder filled in from reference TRBV7-9 and TRBJ1-1): DTGVSQNPRHKITKRGQNVTFRCDPISEHNRLYWYRQTLGQGPEFLTYFQNEAQLEKSRLLSDRFSAERPKGSFSTLEIQRTEQGDSAMYLCASSLVSGTEAFFGQGTRLTVV.

This sequence joins TRBV4-1 and TRBJ2-5, with 11 bases lining up with TRBD1. Germline V gives CDR1 MGHRA, CDR2 YSYEKL. The CDR3 is 15 residues long. Losses at the gene ends were 1 base for V and 4 bases for J; bases not matched to a gene: 2. Written as DNA, the CDR3 is TGCGCCAGCAGCCAAGGAGGGACAGGGGGAGAGACCCAGTACTTC. Translating it yields CASSQGGTGGETQYF.

This clone was picked up a small number of times. The rearrangement links TRBV7-9 to TRBJ1-4, with no clear D. There are 16 residues in the CDR3. The germline gives CDR1 SEHNR, CDR2 FQNEAQ (reference sequence). The V gene lost 5 bases and the J gene lost 7 bases, with 20 bases spanning the gap. CDR3: CASSARYSHRGEKLFF. In DNA, the CDR3 is TGTGCCAGCAGCGCGAGATACAGCCACCGGGGTGAAAAACTGTTTTTT.

The chain couples TRBV7-2 to TRBJ2-5; maybe TRBD1 (5 bases). From germline, CDR1 is SGHTA and CDR2 FQGNSA. This CDR3 region has 14 residues. The V end lost 7 bases, the J end lost 0 bases, and 12 bases lay between the germline ends. This chain's CDR3 is CASTITGHQETQYF. CDR3 DNA: TGTGCCAGCACTATCACAGGACACCAAGAGACCCAGTACTTC.

The chain joins TRBV29-1 to TRBJ2-1, with D maybe TRBD2 (5 bases). The CDR3 runs 15 residues. CDR1 and CDR2 (germline): SQVTM, ANQGSEA. V lost 7 bases and J 3 bases, leaving 19 bases between the germline ends. The CDR3 coding sequence is TGCAGCGCCCCAAGTCGGGCCGGACTCTACAATGAGCAGTTCTTC. This encodes CSAPSRAGLYNEQFF.

The chain links TRBV27 to TRBJ1-2; D might be TRBD1 (6 bases). Germline V gene sequence: CDR1 MNHEY, CDR2 SMNVEV (reference sequence). The CDR3 runs 16 residues. Trimming removed 3 bases at V and 4 bases at J, with 18 bases between. The CDR3 coding sequence is TGTGCCAGCAGTTTTGCGGATCGGACAGCCGTCTATGGCTACACCTTC. Translated, it gives CASSFADRTAVYGYTF.

This rearrangement joins TRBV7-9 to TRBJ2-7, with TRBD2 identical over 13 bases. Per the germline V gene, CDR1 is SEHNR and CDR2 is FQNEAQ (reference sequence). With V trimmed by 5 bases and J by 6 bases, 13 bases remained unmatched. The CDR3 is made up of 17 amino acids. CDR3 residues: CASSASSGTSGKAEQYF. The CDR3 coding sequence is TGTGCCAGCAGCGCTAGTTCCGGGACTAGCGGGAAAGCCGAGCAGTACTTC.

This chain connects TRBV6-5 to TRBJ2-3; D is undetermined. Germline V gene data show CDR1 as MNHEY and CDR2 as SVGAGI. The CDR3 contains 12 residues. V was shortened by 6 bases and J by 5 bases, with 9 bases between the two germline ends. The CDR3 loop is CASSFDLDTQYF. The CDR3 nucleotides read TGTGCCAGCAGCTTCGACTTAGATACGCAGTATTTT.

The rearrangement joins TRBV2 to TRBJ1-2; tentative D call: TRBD1 (5 bases). The CDR3 contains 15 residues. CDR1 and CDR2 (germline): SNHLY, FYNNEI. V was pared by 7 bases and J by 5 bases, with 20 bases between. The CDR3 loop is CASIVEPQTVYGYTF. In nucleotides, the CDR3 is TGTGCCAGCATCGTTGAACCACAGACAGTATATGGCTACACCTTC.

V gene TRBV10-1 combines with J gene TRBJ2-7, with 9 nucleotides matching TRBD2. J lost 2 bases, V lost 4 bases, and 9 bases had no gene match. Germline-derived CDR1 and CDR2 are WNHNN and SYGVQD (reference sequence). The CDR3 consists of 16 residues. CDR3 nucleotides: TGCGCCAGCAGTGCATCTAGCGGGAACTCGCCCTACGAGCAGTACTTC. Protein: CASSASSGNSPYEQYF.

J is TRBJ2-1 and V is TRBV19, with 12 bases that match TRBD2. Germline V CDR1 and CDR2: LNHDA, SQIVND (reference sequence). The CDR3 covers 16 residues. Trimming removed 5 bases from V and 4 bases from J; junction bases left unmatched: 6. This CDR3 reads CASSSRLAGVYNEQFF. The CDR3 bases are TGTGCCAGTAGTTCCCGACTAGCGGGGGTATACAATGAGCAGTTCTTC.

The rearrangement links TRBV7-9 to TRBJ2-1, with D uncertain. V was clipped by 2 bases and J by 0 bases, with 11 bases between them. The germline V gene has CDR1 SEHNR and CDR2 FQNEAQ (reference sequence). The CDR3 spans 16 residues. This CDR3 reads CASSLNKLASYNEQFF. Here the CDR3 DNA reads TGTGCCAGCAGCTTAAATAAATTAGCCTCCTACAATGAGCAGTTCTTC. The variable domain in full, with the rest retrieved from reference TRBV7-9 and TRBJ2-1, is DTGVSQNPRHKITKRGQNVTFRCDPISEHNRLYWYRQTLGQGPEFLTYFQNEAQLEKSRLLSDRFSAERPKGSFSTLEIQRTEQGDSAMYLCASSLNKLASYNEQFFGPGTRLTVL.

The genes are TRBV28 and TRBJ2-7; a possible D gene is TRBD1 (5 bases). Per germline, CDR1 MDHEN and CDR2 SYDVKM. The CDR3 covers 17 residues. The V end was cut by 3 bases, the J end by 0 bases, with 18 bases between. CDR3 sequence: CASSLVPGAGSSYEQYF. The DNA for the CDR3 is TGTGCCAGCAGTTTGGTACCGGGCGCAGGGTCCTCCTACGAGCAGTACTTC. The full variable domain, with the rest looked up from reference TRBV28 and TRBJ2-7, is DVKVTQSSRYLVKRTGEKVFLECVQDMDHENMFWYRQDPGLGLRLIYFSYDVKMKEKGDIPEGYSVSREKKERFSLILESASTNQTSMYLCASSLVPGAGSSYEQYFGPGTRLTVT.

The chain employs TRBV2 and TRBJ2-7; D gene uncertain. The CDR3 covers 14 residues. Germline CDR1 is SNHLY and CDR2 is FYNNEI. V was shortened by 7 bases and J by 2 bases, with 15 bases between the two germline ends. This chain's CDR3 is CASIIGRSPYEQYF. The CDR3 DNA reads TGTGCCAGCATTATAGGCCGGAGCCCCTACGAGCAGTACTTC.

CDR3 residues: CASKEGGGNEQFF. DNA for the CDR3: TGTGCCAGCAAGGAGGGAGGGGGCAATGAGCAGTTCTTC. The rearrangement joins TRBV2 to TRBJ2-1; perhaps TRBD2 as D (7 bases). Germline V gene lookup returns CDR1 SNHLY and CDR2 FYNNEI. The ends were cut back, 7 bases at V and 6 bases at J, with 13 bases in the middle. The length of the CDR3 is 13 residues.

This chain connects TRBV18 to TRBJ2-2, with 8 bases that match TRBD2. V lost 3 bases and J lost 1; bases outside the gene matches: 4. The CDR3 loop spans 16 amino acids. Looked up from germline, CDR1 is KGHSH and CDR2 is LQKENI. CDR3 loop: CASSPWLAGNTGELFF. DNA of the CDR3: TGTGCCAGCTCACCGTGGCTAGCGGGGAACACCGGGGAGCTGTTTTTT.

This clone was counted between two and nine times. The V call is TRBV7-3, the J call TRBJ1-1; 9 bases are shared with TRBD1. V was clipped by 3 bases and J by 8 bases; unmatched bases: 4. The germline gives CDR1 SGHTA, CDR2 FQGTGA. CDR3 length equals 13 residues. As DNA, the CDR3 is TGTGCCAGCAGCTTGGGACAGGGTTTGGAAGCTTTCTTT. Protein product: CASSLGQGLEAFF.

The rearrangement joins TRBV6-1 to TRBJ2-5, with 7 bases that match TRBD1. Germline values: CDR1 MNHNS, CDR2 SASEGT. CDR3 length: 13 residues. Trimming at V came to 10 bases and at J to 5 bases, leaving 10 bases not matched to a gene. The CDR3 region is CAITTGTVETQYF. The CDR3 DNA is TGTGCCATCACCACAGGGACAGTGGAGACCCAGTACTTC.

The chain has TRBV14 and TRBJ2-3; possibly TRBD2 for D (6 bases). Trimming shortened V by 1 base and J by 3 bases, and 8 bases separated the two germline ends. Germline assignment: CDR1 SGHDN and CDR2 FVKESK. The CDR3 is 14 residues long. The CDR3 loop reads CASSQGLETDTQYF. As DNA, the CDR3 is TGTGCCAGCAGCCAAGGACTAGAGACAGATACGCAGTATTTT. Full variable domain (missing parts from reference TRBV14 and TRBJ2-3): EAGVTQFPSHSVIEKGQTVTLRCDPISGHDNLYWYRRVMGKEIKFLLHFVKESKQDESGMPNNRFLAERTGGTYSTLKVQPAELEDSGVYFCASSQGLETDTQYFGPGTRLTVL.

This clone has just a few counts. The chain combines TRBV5-1 with TRBJ2-7, with a possible D match to TRBD1 (6 bases). The CDR3 length is 16 residues. With 3 bases removed from V and 5 bases from J, the gap between germline ends came to 21 bases. CDR1 and CDR2 from the germline V gene are SGHRS and YFSETQ. CDR3 sequence (DNA): TGCGCCAGCAGCTCCACTGACAGGACACGATCCAACGAGCAGTACTTC. Protein product: CASSSTDRTRSNEQYF.

This chain uses TRBV5-1 with TRBJ2-7, with 9 bases identical to TRBD2. CDR1 is SGHRS and CDR2 is YFSETQ in the germline V gene. With 2 bases clipped from V and 1 base from J, the junction kept 7 bases outside the gene matches. The CDR3 consists of 16 residues. CDR3 coding DNA: TGCGCCAGCAGCTTTAGGTCCGGACTAGCGTCCTACGAGCAGTACTTC. Protein: CASSFRSGLASYEQYF.

The chain combines TRBV27 with TRBJ2-7, with 8 bases matching TRBD1. Germline lookup yields CDR1 MNHEY and CDR2 SMNVEV (reference sequence). The CDR3 totals 13 residues. With V trimmed by 6 bases and J by 7 bases, 8 bases remained unmatched. Here the CDR3 reads CASRVQGAGEQYF. In nucleotides, the CDR3 is TGTGCCAGCAGAGTTCAGGGGGCGGGAGAGCAGTACTTC.

The V gene is TRBV29-1, the J gene TRBJ2-3, with 7 bases fitting TRBD1. CDR3 size: 14 residues. Per germline, CDR1 SQVTM and CDR2 ANQGSEA. Losses at the gene ends were 6 bases for V and 5 bases for J; bases not matched to a gene: 11. CDR3 sequence: CSVEGAYGIDTQYF. For the CDR3, the DNA is TGCAGCGTCGAGGGGGCTTATGGGATAGATACGCAGTATTTT.

The rearrangement joins TRBV27 to TRBJ1-5, with TRBD1 matching 8 bases. The CDR3 runs 15 residues. CDR1 MNHEY and CDR2 SMNVEV come from the germline V gene (reference sequence). The J segment lost 4 bases and the V segment lost 6 bases, leaving 8 bases of the junction unmatched. The DNA for the CDR3 is TGTGCCAGCAGCCTGACAGGGGCACAAAATCAGCCCCAGCATTTT. This translates into CASSLTGAQNQPQHF.

This chain uses TRBV29-1 with TRBJ2-3; D possibly corresponds to TRBD1 (5 bases). The CDR3 length is 13 residues. Germline V gene lookup returns CDR1 SQVTM and CDR2 ANQGSEA. V lost 7 bases and J 5 bases, leaving 16 bases between the germline ends. This CDR3 is CSAFQGRGDTQYF. The CDR3 DNA reads as TGCAGCGCCTTTCAGGGTAGGGGAGATACGCAGTATTTT.

This clone has only a few counts. This chain connects TRBV7-3 to TRBJ2-5; TRBD2 agrees at 9 bases. CDR3 size: 15 residues. After removal of 1 base from V and 9 bases from J, the junction contained 9 bases not matched to a gene. Germline V gene data show CDR1 as SGHTA and CDR2 as FQGTGA. CDR3 sequence: CASSLSPSGIWAQYF. The CDR3 coding sequence is TGTGCCAGCAGCTTAAGTCCTAGCGGGATATGGGCCCAGTACTTC.

The J gene is TRBJ1-1, the V gene TRBV19; D is possibly TRBD1 (6 bases). The germline CDR1 and CDR2 sequences are LNHDA and SQIVND (reference sequence). Deletions cut 5 bases from V and 1 base from J, with 8 bases between. This CDR3 region has 13 residues. CDR3 DNA sequence: TGTGCCAGTAGTCAACAGGGGAACACTGAAGCTTTCTTT. This translates into CASSQQGNTEAFF. The full variable domain, with the rest looked up from reference TRBV19 and TRBJ1-1, is DGGITQSPKYLFRKEGQNVTLSCEQNLNHDAMYWYRQDPGQGLRLIYYSQIVNDFQKGDIAEGYSVSREKKESFPLTVTSAQKNPTAFYLCASSQQGNTEAFFGQGTRLTVV.

The J gene is TRBJ2-1, the V gene TRBV19, with D unclear. V gave up 6 bases and J gave up 4 bases, with 13 bases separating them. The CDR3 has 14 amino acids. Looked up from germline, CDR1 is LNHDA and CDR2 is SQIVND (reference sequence). The CDR3 protein is CASRGIRSYNEQFF. The CDR3 DNA reads as TGTGCCAGTAGGGGCATTAGAAGTTACAATGAGCAGTTCTTC.

The chain is built from TRBV5-4 and TRBJ2-5, with a weak D call TRBD2 (6 bases). In germline, CDR1 is SGHNT, CDR2 YYREEE (reference sequence). V lost 2 bases to trimming and J lost 0 bases, with 8 bases between them. The CDR3 loop spans 14 amino acids. The CDR3: CASSLIADQETQYF. CDR3 coding DNA: TGTGCCAGCAGCTTAATAGCGGACCAAGAGACCCAGTACTTC.

V usage is TRBV7-6 and J usage is TRBJ1-4, with 12 bases fitting TRBD1. Unmatched junction bases numbered 6, after V lost 7 bases and J lost 12 bases. The germline V gene has CDR1 SGHVS and CDR2 FNYEAQ. CDR3 length: 13 amino acids. The CDR3 coding sequence is TGTGCCAGCACCTTTGGGACAGGGGGCGAACTGTTTTTT. This sequence encodes CASTFGTGGELFF.

V usage is TRBV19 and J usage is TRBJ2-6; 9 bases align to TRBD1. This CDR3 region has 16 residues. The germline CDR1 and CDR2 sequences are LNHDA and SQIVND (reference sequence). V shed 10 bases and J 0 bases; nucleotides not matched to a gene: 7. The CDR3 DNA follows: TGTGCCACCGGGACAGGGCCTACCTCTGGGGCCAACGTCCTGACTTTC. Residues: CATGTGPTSGANVLTF.

The V gene is TRBV18, the J gene TRBJ2-2; 8 positions match TRBD1. Germline V gene sequence: CDR1 KGHSH, CDR2 LQKENI. Trimming at V came to 1 base and at J to 3 bases, leaving 4 bases not matched to a gene. The CDR3 runs 16 residues. The CDR3 loop is CASSPLAGQDTGELFF. In DNA form, the CDR3 reads TGTGCCAGCTCACCACTGGCGGGACAGGACACCGGGGAGCTGTTTTTT.